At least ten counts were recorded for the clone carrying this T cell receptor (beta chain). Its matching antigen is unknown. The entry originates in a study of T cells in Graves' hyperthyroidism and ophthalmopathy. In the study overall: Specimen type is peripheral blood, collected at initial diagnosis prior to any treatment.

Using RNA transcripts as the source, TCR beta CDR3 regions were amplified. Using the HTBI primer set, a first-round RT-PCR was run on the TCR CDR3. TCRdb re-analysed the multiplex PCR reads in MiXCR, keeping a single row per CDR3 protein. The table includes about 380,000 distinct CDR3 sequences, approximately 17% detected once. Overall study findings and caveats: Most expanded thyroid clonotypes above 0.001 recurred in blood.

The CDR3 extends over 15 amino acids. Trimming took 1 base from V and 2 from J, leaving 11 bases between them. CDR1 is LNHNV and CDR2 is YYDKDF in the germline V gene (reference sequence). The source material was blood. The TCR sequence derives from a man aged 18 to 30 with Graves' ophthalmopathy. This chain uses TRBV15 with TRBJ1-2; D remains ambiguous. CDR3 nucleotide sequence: TGTGCCACCAGCAGAGCTCGTTGGGAGAACTATGGCTACACCTTC. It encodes CATSRARWENYGYTF.